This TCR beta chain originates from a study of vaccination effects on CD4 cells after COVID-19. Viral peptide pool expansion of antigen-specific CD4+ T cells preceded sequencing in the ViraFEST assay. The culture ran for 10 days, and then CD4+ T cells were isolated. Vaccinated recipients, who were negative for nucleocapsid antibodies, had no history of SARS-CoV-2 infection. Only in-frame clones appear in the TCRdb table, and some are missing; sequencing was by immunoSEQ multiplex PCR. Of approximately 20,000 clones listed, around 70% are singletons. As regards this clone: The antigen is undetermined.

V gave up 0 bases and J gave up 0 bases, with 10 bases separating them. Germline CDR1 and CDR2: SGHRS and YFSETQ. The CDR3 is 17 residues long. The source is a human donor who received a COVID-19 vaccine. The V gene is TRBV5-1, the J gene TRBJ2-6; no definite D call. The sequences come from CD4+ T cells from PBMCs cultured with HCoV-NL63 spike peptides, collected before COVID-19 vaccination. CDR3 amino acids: CASSLVGSNSGANVLTF. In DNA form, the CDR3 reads TGCGCCAGCAGCTTGGTGGGCAGTAACTCTGGGGCCAACGTCCTGACTTTC.